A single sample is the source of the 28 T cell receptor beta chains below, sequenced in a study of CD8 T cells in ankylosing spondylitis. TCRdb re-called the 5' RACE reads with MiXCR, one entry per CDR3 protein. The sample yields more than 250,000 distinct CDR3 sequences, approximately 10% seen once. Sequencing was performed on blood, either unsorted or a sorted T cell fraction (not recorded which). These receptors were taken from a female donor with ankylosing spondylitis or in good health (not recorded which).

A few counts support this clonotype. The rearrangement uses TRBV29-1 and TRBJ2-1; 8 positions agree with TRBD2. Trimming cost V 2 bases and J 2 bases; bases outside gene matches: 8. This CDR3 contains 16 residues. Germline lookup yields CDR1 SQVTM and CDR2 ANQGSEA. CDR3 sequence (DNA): TGCAGCGTTGAAAGGAGCGGGAGTACCACCTACAATGAGCAGTTCTTC. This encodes CSVERSGSTTYNEQFF.

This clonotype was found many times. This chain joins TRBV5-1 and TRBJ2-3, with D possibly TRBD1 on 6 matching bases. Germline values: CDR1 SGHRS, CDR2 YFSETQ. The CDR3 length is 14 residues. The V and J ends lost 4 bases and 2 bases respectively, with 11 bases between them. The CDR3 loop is CASSLGQHTDTQYF. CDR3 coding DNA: TGCGCCAGCAGCCTCGGACAGCACACAGATACGCAGTATTTT.

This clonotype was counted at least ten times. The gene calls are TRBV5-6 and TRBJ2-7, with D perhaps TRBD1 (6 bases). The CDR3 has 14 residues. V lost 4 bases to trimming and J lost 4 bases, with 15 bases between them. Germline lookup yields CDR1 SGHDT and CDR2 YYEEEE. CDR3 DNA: TGTGCCAGCAGCCAGACAGGCGTTCGGTACGAGCAGTACTTC. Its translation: CASSQTGVRYEQYF.

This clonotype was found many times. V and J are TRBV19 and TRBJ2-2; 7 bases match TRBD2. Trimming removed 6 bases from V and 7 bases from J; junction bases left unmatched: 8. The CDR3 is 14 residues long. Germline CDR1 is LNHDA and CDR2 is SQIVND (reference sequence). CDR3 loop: CASSISGGRGELFF. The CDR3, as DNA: TGTGCCAGTAGCATCTCGGGAGGCCGCGGGGAGCTGTTTTTT.

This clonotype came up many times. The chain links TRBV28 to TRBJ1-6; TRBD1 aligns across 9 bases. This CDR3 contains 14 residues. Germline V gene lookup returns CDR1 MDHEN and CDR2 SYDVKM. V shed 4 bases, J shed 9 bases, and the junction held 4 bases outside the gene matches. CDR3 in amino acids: CASSSGQGCSPLHF. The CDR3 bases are TGTGCCAGCAGTTCCGGACAGGGGTGTTCACCCCTCCACTTT.

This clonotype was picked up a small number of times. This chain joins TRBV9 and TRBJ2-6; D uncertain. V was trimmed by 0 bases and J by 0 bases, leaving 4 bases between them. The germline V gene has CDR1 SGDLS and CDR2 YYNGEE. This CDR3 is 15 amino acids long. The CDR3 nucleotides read TGTGCCAGCAGCGTAGCGGTCTCTGGGGCCAACGTCCTGACTTTC. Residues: CASSVAVSGANVLTF.

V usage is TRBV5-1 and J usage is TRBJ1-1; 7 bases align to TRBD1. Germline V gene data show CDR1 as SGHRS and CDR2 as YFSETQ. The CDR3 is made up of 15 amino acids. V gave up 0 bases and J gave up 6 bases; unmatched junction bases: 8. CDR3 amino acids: CASSLAVGDSSEAFF. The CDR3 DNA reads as TGCGCCAGCAGCTTGGCCGTGGGGGACAGTTCTGAAGCTTTCTTT.

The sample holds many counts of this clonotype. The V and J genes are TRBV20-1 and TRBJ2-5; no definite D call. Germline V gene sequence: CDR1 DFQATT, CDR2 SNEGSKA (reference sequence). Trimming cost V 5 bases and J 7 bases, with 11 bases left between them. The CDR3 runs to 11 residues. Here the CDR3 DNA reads TGCAGTGCTGGTCAATCAGGGACCCAGTACTTC. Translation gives CSAGQSGTQYF.

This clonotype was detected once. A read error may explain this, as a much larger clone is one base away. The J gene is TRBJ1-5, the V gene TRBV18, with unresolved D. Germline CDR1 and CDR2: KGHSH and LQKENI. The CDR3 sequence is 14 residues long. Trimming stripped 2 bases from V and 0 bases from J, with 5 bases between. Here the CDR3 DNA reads TGTGCCAGCTCACCAGCTTCTAGCAATCAGCCCCAGCATTTT. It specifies CASSPASSNQPQHF.

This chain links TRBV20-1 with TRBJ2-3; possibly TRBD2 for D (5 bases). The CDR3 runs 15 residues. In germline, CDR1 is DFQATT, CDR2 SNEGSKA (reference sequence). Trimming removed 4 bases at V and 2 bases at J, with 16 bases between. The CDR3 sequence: CSATFRGSPTDTQYF. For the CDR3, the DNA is TGCAGTGCTACCTTTCGGGGTTCACCCACAGATACGCAGTATTTT.

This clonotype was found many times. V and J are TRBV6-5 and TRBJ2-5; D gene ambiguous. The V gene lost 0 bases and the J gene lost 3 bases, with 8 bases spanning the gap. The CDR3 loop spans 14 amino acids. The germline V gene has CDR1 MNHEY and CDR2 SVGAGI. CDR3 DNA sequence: TGTGCCAGCAGTTACTCGAAAAGGGAAGAGACCCAGTACTTC. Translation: CASSYSKREETQYF.

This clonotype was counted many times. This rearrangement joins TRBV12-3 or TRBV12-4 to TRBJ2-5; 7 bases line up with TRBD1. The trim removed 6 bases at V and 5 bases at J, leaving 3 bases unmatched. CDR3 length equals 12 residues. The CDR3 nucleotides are TGTGCCAGCAGCAAGACAGGGGAGACCCAGTACTTC. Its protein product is CASSKTGETQYF.

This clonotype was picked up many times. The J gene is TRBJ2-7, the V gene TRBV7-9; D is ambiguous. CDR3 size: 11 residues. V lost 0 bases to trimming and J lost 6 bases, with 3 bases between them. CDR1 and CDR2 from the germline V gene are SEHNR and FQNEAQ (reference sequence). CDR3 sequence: CASSLAVEQYF. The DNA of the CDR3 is TGTGCCAGCAGCTTAGCGGTCGAGCAGTACTTC.

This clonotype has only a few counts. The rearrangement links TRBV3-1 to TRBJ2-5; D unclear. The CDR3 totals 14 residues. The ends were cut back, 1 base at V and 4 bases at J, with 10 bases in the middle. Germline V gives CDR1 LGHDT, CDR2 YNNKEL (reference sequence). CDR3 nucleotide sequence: TGTGCCAGCAGCCAAGTCCAGCAAGTAGAGACCCAGTACTTC. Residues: CASSQVQQVETQYF.

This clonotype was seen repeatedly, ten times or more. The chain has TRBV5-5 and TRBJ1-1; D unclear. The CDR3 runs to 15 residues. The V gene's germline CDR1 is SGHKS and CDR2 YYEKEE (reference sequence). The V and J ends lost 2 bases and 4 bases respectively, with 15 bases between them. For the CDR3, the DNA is TGTGCCAGCAGCTTTTTTTTCAACGTTGGCACTGAAGCTTTCTTT. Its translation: CASSFFFNVGTEAFF.

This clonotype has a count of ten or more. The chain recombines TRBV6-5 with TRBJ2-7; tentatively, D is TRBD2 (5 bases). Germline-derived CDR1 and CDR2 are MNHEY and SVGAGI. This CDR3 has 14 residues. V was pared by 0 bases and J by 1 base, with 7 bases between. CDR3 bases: TGTGCCAGCAGTTACTCTCGGGAATCCTACGAGCAGTACTTC. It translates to CASSYSRESYEQYF.

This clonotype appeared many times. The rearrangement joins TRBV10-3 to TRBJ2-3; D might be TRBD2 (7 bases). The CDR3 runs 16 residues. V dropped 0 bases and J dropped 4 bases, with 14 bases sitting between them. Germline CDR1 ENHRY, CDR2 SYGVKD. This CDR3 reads CAISESSGGGADTQYF. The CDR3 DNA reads TGTGCCATCAGTGAGTCGTCGGGGGGCGGCGCAGATACGCAGTATTTT.

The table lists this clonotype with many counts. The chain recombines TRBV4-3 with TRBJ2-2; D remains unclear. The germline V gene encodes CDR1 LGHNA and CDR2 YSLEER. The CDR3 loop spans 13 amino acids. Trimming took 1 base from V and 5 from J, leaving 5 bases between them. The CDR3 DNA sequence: TGCGCCAGCAGCCAAGGACAAACCGGGGAGCTGTTTTTT. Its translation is CASSQGQTGELFF.

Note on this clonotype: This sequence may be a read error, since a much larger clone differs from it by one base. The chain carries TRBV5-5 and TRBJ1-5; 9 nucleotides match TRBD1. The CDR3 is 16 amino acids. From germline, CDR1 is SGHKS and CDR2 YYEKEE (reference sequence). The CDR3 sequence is CATSHQTGGINQPQHF. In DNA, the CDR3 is TGTGCCACCAGCCACCAGACAGGGGGAATCAATCAGCCCCAGCATTTT. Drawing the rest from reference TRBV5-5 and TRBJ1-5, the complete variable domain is DAGVTQSPTHLIKTRGQQVTLRCSPISGHKSVSWYQQVLGQGPQFIFQYYEKEERGRGNFPDRFSARQFPNYSSELNVNALLLGDSALYLCATSHQTGGINQPQHFGDGTRLSIL.

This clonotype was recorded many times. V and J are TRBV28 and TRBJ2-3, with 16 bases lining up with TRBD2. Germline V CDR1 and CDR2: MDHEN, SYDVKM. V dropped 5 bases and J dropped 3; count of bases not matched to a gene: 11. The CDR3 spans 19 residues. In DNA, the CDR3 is TGTGCCAGCAGTGGAACGGGACTAGCGGGAGGGCGTTATACAGATACGCAGTATTTT. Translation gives CASSGTGLAGGRYTDTQYF.

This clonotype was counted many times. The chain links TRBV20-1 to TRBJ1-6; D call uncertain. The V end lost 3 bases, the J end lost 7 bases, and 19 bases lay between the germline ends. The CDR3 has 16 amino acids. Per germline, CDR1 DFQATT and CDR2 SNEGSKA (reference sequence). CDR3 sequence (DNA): TGCAGTGCTAGCCTCGATTCGAGACTGATAAATTCACCCCTCCACTTT. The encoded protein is CSASLDSRLINSPLHF.

The CDR3 DNA is TGTGCCAGCAGTTTATCCTCCGGGGGGGCCGGGGAGCTGTTTTTT. Protein sequence: CASSLSSGGAGELFF. J is TRBJ2-2 and V is TRBV27; TRBD2 matches at 8 bases. Germline-derived CDR1 and CDR2 are MNHEY and SMNVEV (reference sequence). CDR3 size: 15 residues. V dropped 0 bases and J dropped 6; count of bases not matched to a gene: 3.

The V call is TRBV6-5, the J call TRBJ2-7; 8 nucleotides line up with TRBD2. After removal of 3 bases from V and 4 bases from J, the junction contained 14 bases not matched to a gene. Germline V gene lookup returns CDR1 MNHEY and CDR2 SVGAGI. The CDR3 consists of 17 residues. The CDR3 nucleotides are TGTGCCAGCAGTTATCGTGGACCGGGACTAGGAGGGTACGAGCAGTACTTC. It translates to CASSYRGPGLGGYEQYF.

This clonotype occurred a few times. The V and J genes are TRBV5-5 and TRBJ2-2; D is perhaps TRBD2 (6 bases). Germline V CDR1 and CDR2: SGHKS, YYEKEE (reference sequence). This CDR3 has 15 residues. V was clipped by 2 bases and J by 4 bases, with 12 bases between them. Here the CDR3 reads CASSFREAGTGELFF. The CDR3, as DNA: TGTGCCAGCAGCTTTAGGGAGGCTGGCACCGGGGAGCTGTTTTTT.

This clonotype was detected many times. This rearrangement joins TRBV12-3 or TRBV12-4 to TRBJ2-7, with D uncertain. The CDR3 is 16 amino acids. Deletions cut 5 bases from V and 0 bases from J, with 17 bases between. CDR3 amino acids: CASSPSGFDFSYEQYF. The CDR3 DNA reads TGTGCCAGCAGTCCCTCGGGTTTCGACTTCTCCTACGAGCAGTACTTC.

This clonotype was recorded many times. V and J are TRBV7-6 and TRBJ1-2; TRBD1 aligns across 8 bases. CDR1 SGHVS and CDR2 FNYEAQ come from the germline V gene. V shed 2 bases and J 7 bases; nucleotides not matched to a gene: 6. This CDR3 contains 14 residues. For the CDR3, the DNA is TGTGCCAGCAGCTTAAGGCAGGGGGCGGGTGGCTACACCTTC. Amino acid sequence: CASSLRQGAGGYTF. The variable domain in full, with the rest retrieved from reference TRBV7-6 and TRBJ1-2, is GAGVSQSPRYKVTKRGQDVALRCDPISGHVSLYWYRQALGQGPEFLTYFNYEAQQDKSGLPNDRFSAERPEGSISTLTIQRTEQRDSAMYRCASSLRQGAGGYTFGSGTRLTVV.

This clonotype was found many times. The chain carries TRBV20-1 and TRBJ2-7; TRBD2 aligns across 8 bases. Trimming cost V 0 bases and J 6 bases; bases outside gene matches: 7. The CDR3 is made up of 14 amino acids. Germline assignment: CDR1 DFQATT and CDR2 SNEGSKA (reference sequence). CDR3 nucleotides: TGCAGTGCTAGAGATGCGCGGGAGGTGAGCGAGCAGTACTTC. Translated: CSARDAREVSEQYF.

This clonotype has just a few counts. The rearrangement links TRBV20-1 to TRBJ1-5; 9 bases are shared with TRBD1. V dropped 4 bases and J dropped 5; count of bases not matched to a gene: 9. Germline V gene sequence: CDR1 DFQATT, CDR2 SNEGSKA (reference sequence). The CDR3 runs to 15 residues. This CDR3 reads CSATIGTGRDQPQHF. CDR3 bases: TGCAGTGCTACCATCGGGACAGGGAGGGATCAGCCCCAGCATTTT.